This T cell receptor beta chain was sequenced in a study of radiotherapy plus CTLA-4 blockade in lung cancer. Study-wide background: Objective response was observed in roughly 20% of patients, and disease control in just over 30%.

Note on this clone: Its antigen is still unknown.

The method was immunoSEQ multiplex PCR; TCRdb's version includes in-frame clones alone and lacks a portion of them. Of about 32,000 clones in the sample, roughly 70% were seen once. CDR3 length: 15 residues. Germline V lookup: CDR1 MDHEN, CDR2 SYDVKM. The junction had 10 bases not matched to a gene; V was cut back by 7 bases and J by 3 bases. Study-level results: Expansion of tumor-derived TCR clones was observed in blood after radiotherapy plus ipilimumab.

Focal radiation was given together with CTLA-4 blockade (ipilimumab) to patients with chemo-refractory metastatic non-small-cell lung cancer. The chain joins TRBV28 to TRBJ2-5; 8 positions agree with TRBD2. The sequencing used peripheral blood, collected from a patient treated with radiotherapy plus ipilimumab. The sequence derives from a human donor with non-small cell lung cancer who had stable disease on radiotherapy plus ipilimumab. CDR3 coding DNA: TGTGCCAGCAATTTCGCGGGAGGAACGGAAGAGACCCAGTACTTC. The encoded protein is CASNFAGGTEETQYF.